This section outlines one TCR beta chain sequence together with its context. No antigen is known for it. The sample is drawn from a study of cytomegalovirus exposure and HLA in healthy donors. Findings of the study overall: With later analysis, a missense DCLRE1C variant became linked to TCR beta V- and J-gene trimming.

Primers included in the PCR were 60 Vbeta and 13 Jbeta primers. Original analysis: A follow-up analysis tallied about 80 million unique TCR beta chains, about 11 million shared. Libraries were prepared by immunoSEQ multiplex PCR; TCRdb keeps only in-frame clonotypes and omits some of them. V and J calls and clone size are those listed in that table; D and trimming were worked out from the DNA. The profile shows fewer than 150,000 clones, about 86% of them singletons. The CDR3 is made up of 15 amino acids. Germline lookup yields CDR1 MDHEN and CDR2 SYDVKM. Trimming removed 3 bases at V and 5 bases at J, with 16 bases between.

The chain couples TRBV28 to TRBJ1-1; D possibly corresponds to TRBD1 (5 bases). The material sequenced was PBMCs. The clonotype was recovered from a man aged 35 to 55 in good health and CMV-seropositive. CDR3 DNA: TGTGCCAGCAGTTTGCGGCAGGGTGTAAAGACTGAAGCTTTCTTT. This codes for CASSLRQGVKTEAFF.